Listed below are T cell receptor beta chains from one sample, sequenced in a study of blood T cell repertoires in COVID-19. Measured with immunoSEQ multiplex PCR; TCRdb has only the in-frame clones, and not every one. The table includes around 110,000 clones, 75% to 85% detected once. What was sequenced was peripheral blood. The receptors stem from a man in his 70s with acute or convalescent COVID-19. The CDR3 runs from the conserved cysteine through the conserved F or W. D genes are given only for firm matches. Expanded clones are given a class, and other clones once, few, many or no size at all.

j_call: TRBJ1-2
v_call: TRBV2
d_call: TRBD1
clone_size: .
cdr3_aa: CASRETGGAYGYTF
cdr3_nt: TGTGCCAGCAGGGAGACAGGGGGGGCCTATGGCTACACCTTC

j_call: TRBJ2-1
v_call: TRBV7-3
d_call: TRBD2
clone_size: .
cdr3_aa: CASSLGTSGYNEQFF
cdr3_nt: TGTGCCAGCAGCCTCGGGACTAGCGGATACAATGAGCAGTTCTTC

j_call: TRBJ1-5
v_call: TRBV5-1
d_call: .
clone_size: .
cdr3_aa: CASSLEGVQPQHF
cdr3_nt: TGCGCCAGCAGCTTGGAGGGGGTCCAGCCCCAGCATTTT

j_call: TRBJ1-1
v_call: TRBV6-5
d_call: .
clone_size: .
cdr3_aa: CASSYSIRLNTEAFF
cdr3_nt: TGTGCCAGCAGTTACTCGATCCGGTTGAACACTGAAGCTTTCTTT

j_call: TRBJ2-3
v_call: TRBV5-1
d_call: .
clone_size: .
cdr3_aa: CASSFPQGTTDTQYF
cdr3_nt: TGCGCCAGCAGCTTCCCCCAGGGGACAACAGATACGCAGTATTTT

j_call: TRBJ2-7
v_call: TRBV5-1
d_call: TRBD1
clone_size: .
cdr3_aa: CASNQAVTGGRLAGATYEQYF
cdr3_nt: TGCGCCAGCAACCAAGCCGTGACAGGGGGCAGGCTAGCGGGTGCAACCTACGAGCAGTACTTC

j_call: TRBJ1-2
v_call: TRBV6-5
d_call: .
clone_size: .
cdr3_aa: CASRAPGGRNYGYTF
cdr3_nt: TGTGCCAGCAGGGCCCCGGGCGGGCGCAACTATGGCTACACCTTC

j_call: TRBJ2-7
v_call: TRBV28
d_call: TRBD1
clone_size: .
cdr3_aa: CASITRTGGFYEQYF
cdr3_nt: TGTGCCAGCATAACACGAACAGGGGGCTTTTACGAGCAGTACTTC

j_call: TRBJ1-1
v_call: TRBV29-1
d_call: TRBD1
clone_size: once
cdr3_aa: CSVAGGPTGGLGNTEAFF
cdr3_nt: TGCAGCGTTGCGGGGGGGCCGACAGGGGGCCTCGGTAACACTGAAGCTTTCTTT

j_call: TRBJ2-1
v_call: TRBV9
d_call: TRBD1
clone_size: once
cdr3_aa: CASSGKPGQGPYNEQFF
cdr3_nt: TGTGCCAGCAGCGGGAAACCGGGACAGGGTCCCTACAATGAGCAGTTCTTC

j_call: TRBJ1-2
v_call: TRBV27
d_call: .
clone_size: .
cdr3_aa: CASSFGGESNYGYTF
cdr3_nt: TGTGCCAGCAGTTTCGGGGGAGAGTCTAACTATGGCTACACCTTC

j_call: TRBJ1-1
v_call: TRBV29-1
d_call: TRBD1
clone_size: .
cdr3_aa: CSVARQGDTEAFF
cdr3_nt: TGCAGCGTTGCACGACAGGGAGACACTGAAGCTTTCTTT

j_call: TRBJ1-6
v_call: TRBV2
d_call: TRBD1
clone_size: .
cdr3_aa: CASRGGSPLHF
cdr3_nt: TGTGCCAGCAGAGGGGGCTCACCCCTCCACTTT

j_call: TRBJ2-5
v_call: TRBV4-1
d_call: TRBD2
clone_size: .
cdr3_aa: CASSQWTSGETQYF
cdr3_nt: TGCGCCAGCAGCCAGTGGACTAGCGGGGAGACCCAGTACTTC

j_call: TRBJ1-6
v_call: TRBV28
d_call: .
clone_size: .
cdr3_aa: CASGWPGNSPLHF
cdr3_nt: TGTGCCAGCGGGTGGCCCGGGAATTCACCCCTCCACTTT

j_call: TRBJ1-6
v_call: TRBV7-9
d_call: TRBD1
clone_size: .
cdr3_aa: CASSLQGGRYSPLHF
cdr3_nt: TGTGCCAGCAGCTTACAAGGGGGCCGGTATTCACCCCTCCACTTT

j_call: TRBJ1-6
v_call: TRBV25-1
d_call: TRBD1
clone_size: .
cdr3_aa: CASRTGTGGDSPLHF
cdr3_nt: TGTGCCAGCAGAACCGGGACAGGGGGAGACTCACCCCTCCACTTT

j_call: TRBJ1-1
v_call: TRBV5-6
d_call: TRBD1
clone_size: .
cdr3_aa: CASSSQGQGSPEAFF
cdr3_nt: TGTGCCAGCAGCTCCCAAGGACAGGGAAGTCCTGAAGCTTTCTTT

j_call: TRBJ1-1
v_call: TRBV7-3
d_call: TRBD1
clone_size: .
cdr3_aa: CASSVGGAGLGAFF
cdr3_nt: TGTGCCAGCAGCGTAGGGGGCGCCGGGTTAGGGGCTTTCTTT

j_call: TRBJ1-3
v_call: TRBV9
d_call: TRBD1
clone_size: .
cdr3_aa: CASSVGDRGVGGNTIYF
cdr3_nt: TGTGCCAGCAGCGTAGGGGACAGGGGGGTCGGTGGAAACACCATATATTTT

j_call: TRBJ2-3
v_call: TRBV3-1/TRBV3-2
d_call: TRBD2
clone_size: once
cdr3_aa: CASSLGGRTALENTQYF
cdr3_nt: TGTGCCAGCAGCCTAGGCGGGAGGACAGCTTTGGAGAATACGCAGTATTTT

j_call: TRBJ2-7
v_call: TRBV11-3
d_call: TRBD1
clone_size: .
cdr3_aa: CASSLGGTGNYEQYF
cdr3_nt: TGTGCCAGCAGCTTAGGAGGGACAGGGAACTATGAGCAGTACTTC

j_call: TRBJ2-1
v_call: TRBV7-2
d_call: TRBD1
clone_size: .
cdr3_aa: CASSLSGGQGEQFF
cdr3_nt: TGTGCCAGCAGCTTATCAGGGGGTCAGGGTGAGCAGTTCTTC

j_call: TRBJ2-4
v_call: TRBV2
d_call: TRBD1
clone_size: .
cdr3_aa: CASSLSRQGYGNIQYF
cdr3_nt: TGTGCCAGCAGTCTTAGTCGACAGGGGTACGGAAACATTCAGTACTTC

j_call: TRBJ1-3
v_call: TRBV7-9
d_call: .
clone_size: .
cdr3_aa: CASSFNGAELGNTIYF
cdr3_nt: TGTGCCAGCAGCTTCAACGGTGCGGAGTTGGGAAACACCATATATTTT

j_call: TRBJ1-1
v_call: TRBV2
d_call: .
clone_size: .
cdr3_aa: CASSGEMNTEAFF
cdr3_nt: TGTGCCAGCAGTGGCGAAATGAACACTGAAGCTTTCTTT